Following are 24 T cell receptor beta chains from one sample sequenced in a study of beta chain features in type 1 diabetes. Expressed TCRB transcripts were sequenced because the isolated RNA had all been reverse transcribed beforehand. The repertoire was sequenced with immunoSEQ multiplex PCR; TCRdb's copy has only in-frame clones and lacks some. The table shows 140,000 to 150,000 clones, with about 50% occurring only once. Sequencing used Tregs from blood. The source of these receptors is a young man in good health.

A few counts support this clone. This chain connects TRBV7-9 to TRBJ1-1; D is perhaps TRBD1 (5 bases). V lost 11 bases and J lost 1, with 20 bases in between. In germline, CDR1 is SEHNR, CDR2 FQNEAQ (reference sequence). This CDR3 comprises 15 residues. Here the CDR3 DNA reads TGTGCCGGCCGTGGCGGGGGATCGACGAACACTGAAGCTTTCTTT. This sequence encodes CAGRGGGSTNTEAFF.

This chain joins TRBV7-3 and TRBJ2-3; 12 bases align to TRBD2. J gave up 4 bases and V 5 bases, and 7 bases lay outside the gene matches. The CDR3 is 16 amino acids. CDR1 SGHTA and CDR2 FQGTGA come from the germline V gene. CDR3 protein: CASSQRLAGVADTQYF. Here the CDR3 DNA reads TGTGCCAGCAGCCAGAGACTAGCGGGAGTAGCAGATACGCAGTATTTT.

This clone was detected a few times. The V call is TRBV6-5, the J call TRBJ2-5; 8 bases align to TRBD1. Trimming removed 5 bases from V and 4 bases from J; junction bases left unmatched: 3. CDR1 is MNHEY, CDR2 SVGAGI, per germline. The CDR3 contains 13 residues. CDR3 sequence (DNA): TGTGCCAGCAGTCGACAGGGGAGAGAGACCCAGTACTTC. It codes for CASSRQGRETQYF.

V is TRBV27 and J is TRBJ1-4, with 8 bases lining up with TRBD1. V trimming: 8 bases; J trimming: 10 bases; junction bases outside the gene matches: 9. The CDR3 totals 13 residues. Germline CDR1 is MNHEY and CDR2 is SMNVEV (reference sequence). The CDR3 protein is CASGQGQKGKLFF. The CDR3 nucleotides are TGTGCCAGCGGACAGGGACAAAAGGGAAAACTGTTTTTT.

This clone turned up a few times. The CDR3: CSVVSSGTYEQYF. The CDR3 DNA follows: TGCAGCGTTGTTTCTAGCGGAACCTACGAGCAGTACTTC. This chain uses TRBV29-1 with TRBJ2-7, with 7 bases identical to TRBD2. This CDR3 contains 13 residues. Germline V CDR1 and CDR2: SQVTM, ANQGSEA. Unmatched junction bases numbered 5, after V lost 4 bases and J lost 2 bases.

In regard to this clone: Other DNA sequences in this specimen translate into the identical CDR3. The V gene is TRBV29-1, the J gene TRBJ2-5; 8 bases map to TRBD2. From germline, CDR1 is SQVTM and CDR2 ANQGSEA. This CDR3 has 14 amino acids. Trimming removed 5 bases from V and 3 bases from J; junction bases left unmatched: 8. The CDR3 DNA follows: TGCAGCGTTACTAGCGGAAGGGCAGAAGAGACCCAGTACTTC. Translation: CSVTSGRAEETQYF. Together with reference TRBV29-1 and TRBJ2-5, the CDR3 gives the full variable domain: SAVISQKPSRDICQRGTSLTIQCQVDSQVTMMFWYRQQPGQSLTLIATANQGSEATYESGFVIDKFPISRPNLTFSTLTVSNMSPEDSSIYLCSVTSGRAEETQYFGPGTRLLVL.

The V and J genes are TRBV10-3 and TRBJ2-7; a weak D match, TRBD2 (6 bases). Trimming shortened V by 4 bases and J by 4 bases, and 8 bases separated the two germline ends. Germline assignment: CDR1 ENHRY and CDR2 SYGVKD. The CDR3 is 12 residues long. The CDR3 protein is CAISGGEYEQYF. In DNA form, the CDR3 reads TGTGCCATCAGTGGGGGGGAATACGAGCAGTACTTC.

The chain uses TRBV5-6 and TRBJ2-2, with a weak D call TRBD2 (6 bases). V dropped 1 base and J dropped 7 bases, with 14 bases sitting between them. CDR1 is SGHDT, CDR2 YYEEEE, per germline. This CDR3 contains 15 residues. CDR3 DNA sequence: TGTGCCAGCAGCTTGATGGTGCGGGAAGACGGGGAGCTGTTTTTT. It yields the protein CASSLMVREDGELFF.

The rearrangement uses TRBV5-6 and TRBJ1-1; 11 bases are a match to TRBD1. From germline, CDR1 is SGHDT and CDR2 YYEEEE. The CDR3 spans 13 residues. The junction had 7 bases not matched to a gene; V was cut back by 4 bases and J by 11 bases. CDR3 nucleotides: TGTGCCAGCAGCATAGGACAGGGGGCGATGGCTTTCTTT. Its protein is CASSIGQGAMAFF.

This clone was counted a few times. V and J are TRBV30 and TRBJ1-5; D unresolved. V shed 5 bases and J shed 1 base, with 9 bases lying between them. The germline CDR1 and CDR2 sequences are GTSNPN and SVGIG (reference sequence). The CDR3 has 13 amino acids. CDR3 protein: CAWARGSNQPQHF. As DNA, the CDR3 is TGTGCCTGGGCGCGAGGGAGCAATCAGCCCCAGCATTTT.

The chain joins TRBV4-3 to TRBJ1-5; possibly TRBD1 for D (5 bases). With 0 bases removed from V and 7 bases from J, the gap between germline ends came to 13 bases. The V gene's germline CDR1 is LGHNA and CDR2 YSLEER. This CDR3 spans 15 amino acids. In nucleotides, the CDR3 is TGCGCCAGCAGCCAAGATTACAGGTTCAAACAGCCCCAGCATTTT. Translation gives CASSQDYRFKQPQHF.

This clone was detected a few times. In nucleotides, the CDR3 is TGTGCCAGCAGCTTATCCAGTGAGCAGTTCTTC. Translation gives CASSLSSEQFF. The chain combines TRBV7-3 with TRBJ2-1, with no clear D. This CDR3 has 11 amino acids. Trimming took off 2 bases at V and 9 bases at J, with 5 bases between the two ends. CDR1 is SGHTA, CDR2 FQGTGA, per germline.

The chain carries TRBV7-9 and TRBJ2-3; 7 nucleotides agree with TRBD2. CDR3 size: 14 residues. Germline V gene data show CDR1 as SEHNR and CDR2 as FQNEAQ (reference sequence). V gave up 4 bases and J gave up 3 bases; unmatched junction bases: 4. CDR3 sequence: CASSWDYTTDTQYF. The DNA for the CDR3 is TGTGCCAGCAGCTGGGACTATACGACAGATACGCAGTATTTT.

This clone was seen a few times. V and J are TRBV11-1 and TRBJ2-1; TRBD2 agrees at 10 bases. CDR3 length: 14 residues. The J segment lost 8 bases and the V segment lost 5 bases, leaving 6 bases of the junction unmatched. Germline lookup yields CDR1 SGHAT and CDR2 FQDESV (reference sequence). The CDR3, as DNA: TGTGCCAGCAGCCCAGGACTAGCGGTGGATGAGCAGTTCTTC. It codes for CASSPGLAVDEQFF.

V and J are TRBV15 and TRBJ2-5; TRBD2 matches 13 bases. Germline CDR1 LNHNV, CDR2 YYDKDF (reference sequence). The CDR3 covers 15 residues. Trimming removed 5 bases from V and 4 bases from J; junction bases left unmatched: 4. In nucleotides, the CDR3 is TGTGCCACCAGCCGGAGACTAGCGGGAGGAGAGACCCAGTACTTC. It specifies CATSRRLAGGETQYF.

This clone was found a few times. The chain combines TRBV5-8 with TRBJ1-5; 8 bases agree with TRBD1. The V and J ends lost 4 bases and 7 bases, in that order; junction bases with no gene match: 10. Germline CDR1 is SGHTS and CDR2 is YDEGEE. The CDR3 extends over 15 amino acids. The CDR3 protein is CASSGEAGGAQPQHF. The CDR3 coding sequence is TGTGCCAGCAGCGGCGAGGCAGGGGGCGCGCAGCCCCAGCATTTT.

This clone was counted between two and nine times. The chain employs TRBV7-2 and TRBJ1-6, with 10 nucleotides matching TRBD1. The length of the CDR3 is 15 residues. Germline V CDR1 and CDR2: SGHTA, FQGNSA. V lost 3 bases to trimming and J lost 6 bases; unmatched junction nucleotides: 2. The CDR3 sequence is CASSLDRGFNSPLHF. CDR3 DNA: TGTGCCAGCAGCTTGGACAGGGGGTTTAATTCACCCCTCCACTTT. Drawing the rest from reference TRBV7-2 and TRBJ1-6, the complete variable domain is GAGVSQSPSNKVTEKGKDVELRCDPISGHTALYWYRQSLGQGLEFLIYFQGNSAPDKSGLPSDRFSAERTGGSVSTLTIQRTQQEDSAVYLCASSLDRGFNSPLHFGNGTRLTVT.

The rearrangement uses TRBV28 and TRBJ2-1; the D gene is possibly TRBD2 (6 bases). V was shortened by 5 bases and J by 8 bases, with 16 bases between the two germline ends. Germline V gene data show CDR1 as MDHEN and CDR2 as SYDVKM. The CDR3 runs 14 residues. This CDR3 is CASSLASSRYEQFF. The CDR3, as DNA: TGTGCCAGCAGTCTAGCGTCCTCTCGGTATGAGCAGTTCTTC. Drawing the rest from reference TRBV28 and TRBJ2-1, the complete variable domain is DVKVTQSSRYLVKRTGEKVFLECVQDMDHENMFWYRQDPGLGLRLIYFSYDVKMKEKGDIPEGYSVSREKKERFSLILESASTNQTSMYLCASSLASSRYEQFFGPGTRLTVL.

There are a few counts of this clone. The gene calls are TRBV29-1 and TRBJ1-2, with D unresolved. V was clipped by 5 bases and J by 6 bases, with 13 bases between them. The germline gives CDR1 SQVTM, CDR2 ANQGSEA. This CDR3 has 12 amino acids. The CDR3 DNA reads as TGCAGCGTTCGAGGGAGTAATGATGGCTACACCTTC. Its translation is CSVRGSNDGYTF.

This clone showed up just a few times. This chain uses TRBV5-4 with TRBJ2-5; 13 nucleotides agree with TRBD2. Germline loops: CDR1 SGHNT, CDR2 YYREEE (reference sequence). This CDR3 has 15 amino acids. Unmatched junction bases numbered 1, after V lost 3 bases and J lost 2 bases. This CDR3 reads CASSWGLAGQETQYF. The DNA of the CDR3 is TGTGCCAGCAGCTGGGGACTAGCGGGGCAAGAGACCCAGTACTTC.

The chain's CDR3 is CASSLGPRPTTDTQYF. As DNA, the CDR3 is TGTGCCAGCAGTTTAGGGCCCAGACCTACCACAGATACGCAGTATTTT. The gene calls are TRBV27 and TRBJ2-3, with D uncertain. Trimming stripped 2 bases from V and 2 bases from J, with 14 bases between. The CDR3 loop spans 16 amino acids. Germline V CDR1 and CDR2: MNHEY, SMNVEV (reference sequence).

This chain connects TRBV5-1 to TRBJ1-1; D is ambiguous. The V and J ends lost 0 bases and 4 bases respectively, with 7 bases between them. Germline V gene sequence: CDR1 SGHRS, CDR2 YFSETQ. CDR3 size: 13 residues. CDR3 region: CASSLVAGTEAFF. CDR3 in DNA: TGCGCCAGCAGCTTGGTTGCAGGCACTGAAGCTTTCTTT.

The chain recombines TRBV27 with TRBJ1-5, with D hard to call. Germline assignment: CDR1 MNHEY and CDR2 SMNVEV (reference sequence). This CDR3 is built from 15 residues. Trimming took off 2 bases at V and 3 bases at J, with 11 bases between the two ends. DNA for the CDR3: TGTGCCAGCAGTTTAAGTGGCGGCTTCAATCAGCCCCAGCATTTT. Its translation is CASSLSGGFNQPQHF.

This clone has a handful of counts. The chain links TRBV9 to TRBJ2-3; TRBD2 matches 8 bases. With 3 bases clipped from V and 2 bases from J, the junction kept 5 bases outside the gene matches. Looked up from germline, CDR1 is SGDLS and CDR2 is YYNGEE. The CDR3 contains 15 residues. CDR3: CASSGLALNTDTQYF. The CDR3 bases are TGTGCCAGCAGCGGACTAGCGTTGAACACAGATACGCAGTATTTT. The variable domain in full, with the rest retrieved from reference TRBV9 and TRBJ2-3, is DSGVTQTPKHLITATGQRVTLRCSPRSGDLSVYWYQQSLDQGLQFLIQYYNGEERAKGNILERFSAQQFPDLHSELNLSSLELGDSALYFCASSGLALNTDTQYFGPGTRLTVL.